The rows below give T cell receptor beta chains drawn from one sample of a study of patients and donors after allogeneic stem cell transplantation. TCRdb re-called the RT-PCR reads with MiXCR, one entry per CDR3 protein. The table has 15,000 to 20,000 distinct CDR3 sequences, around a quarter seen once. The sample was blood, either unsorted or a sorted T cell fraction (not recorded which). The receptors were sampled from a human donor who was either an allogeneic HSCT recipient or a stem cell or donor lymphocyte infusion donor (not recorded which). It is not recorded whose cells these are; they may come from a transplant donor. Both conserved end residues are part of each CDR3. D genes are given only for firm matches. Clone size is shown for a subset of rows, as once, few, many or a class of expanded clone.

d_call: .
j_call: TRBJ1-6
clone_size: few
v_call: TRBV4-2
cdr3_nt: TGTGCCAGCAGCCTGGGACAAGATAATTCACCCCTCCACTTT
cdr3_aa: CASSLGQDNSPLHF

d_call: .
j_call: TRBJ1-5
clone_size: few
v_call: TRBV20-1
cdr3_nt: TGCAGTGCTAGAGATCCGGGGGGCAATCAGCCCCAGCATTTT
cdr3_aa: CSARDPGGNQPQHF

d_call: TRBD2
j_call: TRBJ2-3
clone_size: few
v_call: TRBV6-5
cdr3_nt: TGTGCCAGCAGTTACACGGGCGGGGGGGCGACAGATACGCAGTATTTT
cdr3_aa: CASSYTGGGATDTQYF

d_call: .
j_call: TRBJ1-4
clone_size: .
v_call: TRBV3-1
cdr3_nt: TGTGCCAGCAGCCACCCTGGGGACGGGGAAAAACTGTTTTTT
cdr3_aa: CASSHPGDGEKLFF

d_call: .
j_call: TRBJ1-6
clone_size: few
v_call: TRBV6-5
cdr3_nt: TGTGCCAGCAGTTACCGCCCAGGGCCAGGGAATTCACCCCTCCACTTT
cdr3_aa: CASSYRPGPGNSPLHF

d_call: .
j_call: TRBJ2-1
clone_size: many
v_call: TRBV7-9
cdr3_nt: TGTGCCAGCAGCTTAATAGCAGGGTACAATGAGCAGTTCTTC
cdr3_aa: CASSLIAGYNEQFF

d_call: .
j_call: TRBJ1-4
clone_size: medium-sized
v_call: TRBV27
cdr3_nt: TGTGCCAGCAGTTTATTCGGGGGTTATGAAAAACTGTTTTTT
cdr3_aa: CASSLFGGYEKLFF

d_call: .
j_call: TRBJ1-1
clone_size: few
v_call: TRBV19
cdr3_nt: TGTGCCAGTAGTATTGTAAGAGGGGAAGCTTTCTTT
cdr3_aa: CASSIVRGEAFF

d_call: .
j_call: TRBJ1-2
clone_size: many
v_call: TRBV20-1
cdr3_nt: TGCAGTGCTAGTGGCAGGGTCCATGGCTACACCTTC
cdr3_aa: CSASGRVHGYTF

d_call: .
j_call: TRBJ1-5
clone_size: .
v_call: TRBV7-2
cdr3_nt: TGTGCCAGCAGCCACGCCACAAGTTATAGCAATCAGCCCCAGCATTTT
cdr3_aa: CASSHATSYSNQPQHF

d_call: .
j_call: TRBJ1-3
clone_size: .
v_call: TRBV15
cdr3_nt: TGTGCCACCAGCAGAGATCTCAATAACCCCGGAAACACCATATATTTT
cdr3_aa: CATSRDLNNPGNTIYF

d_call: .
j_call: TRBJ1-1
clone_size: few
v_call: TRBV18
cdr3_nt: TGTGCCAGCTCACCCTCTCAGGGGAATGGAAGGAACACTGAAGCTTTCTTT
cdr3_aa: CASSPSQGNGRNTEAFF

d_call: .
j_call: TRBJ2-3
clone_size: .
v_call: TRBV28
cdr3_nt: TGTGCCAGCAGTGTAAGCGGGTTCCACACAGATACGCAGTATTTT
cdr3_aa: CASSVSGFHTDTQYF

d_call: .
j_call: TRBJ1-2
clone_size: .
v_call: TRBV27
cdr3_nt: TGTGCCAGCAGTCCTGGACGGTTCTATGGCTACACCTTC
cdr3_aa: CASSPGRFYGYTF

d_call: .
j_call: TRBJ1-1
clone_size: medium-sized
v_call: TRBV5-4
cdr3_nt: TGTGCCAGCAGCTTGGATACGTATTTTAGGACTGAAGCTTTCTTT
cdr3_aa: CASSLDTYFRTEAFF

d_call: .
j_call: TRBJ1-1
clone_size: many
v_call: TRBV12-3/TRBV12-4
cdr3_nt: TGTGCCAGCACCCCACTCAGCAGGGGAAGGGGCACTGAAGCTTTCTTT
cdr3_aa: CASTPLSRGRGTEAFF

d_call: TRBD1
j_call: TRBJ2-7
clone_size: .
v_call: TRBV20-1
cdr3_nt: TGCAGTGCTAGAGTAAACAGGGGTTTGGCCTACGAGCAGTACTTC
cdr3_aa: CSARVNRGLAYEQYF

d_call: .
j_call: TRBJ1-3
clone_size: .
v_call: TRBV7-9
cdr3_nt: TGTGCCAGCAGCTTAAGGGGGAGCTCTGGAAACACCATATATTTT
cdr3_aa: CASSLRGSSGNTIYF

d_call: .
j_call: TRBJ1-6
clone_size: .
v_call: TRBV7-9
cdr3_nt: TGTGCCAGCAGCGCACTAAATTCACCCCTCCACTTT
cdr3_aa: CASSALNSPLHF

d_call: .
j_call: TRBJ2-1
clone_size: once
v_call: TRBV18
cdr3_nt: TGTGCCAGCTCTCGGGGCGGTTACAATGGGCAGTTCTTC
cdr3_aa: CASSRGGYNGQFF

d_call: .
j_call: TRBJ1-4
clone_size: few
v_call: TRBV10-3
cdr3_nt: TGTGCCATCAGTGACAGGAATGAAAAACTGTTTTTT
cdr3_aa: CAISDRNEKLFF

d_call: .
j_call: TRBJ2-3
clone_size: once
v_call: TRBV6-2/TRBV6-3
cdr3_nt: TGTGCCAGCAGTCAGACTAGAGATACGCAGTATTTT
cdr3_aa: CASSQTRDTQYF

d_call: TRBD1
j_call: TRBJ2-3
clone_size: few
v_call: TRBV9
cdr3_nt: TGTGCCAGCAGCGTGACAGGGGACCTTTCAAGCACAGATACGCAGTATTTT
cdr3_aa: CASSVTGDLSSTDTQYF

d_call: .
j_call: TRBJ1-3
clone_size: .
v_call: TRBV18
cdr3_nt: TGTGCCAGCTCTCTGGGACATCTTACTGGAAACACCATATATTTT
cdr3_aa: CASSLGHLTGNTIYF

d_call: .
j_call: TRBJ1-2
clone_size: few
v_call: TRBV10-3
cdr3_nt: TGTGCCATCAGTGAGGGCAGCAACTATGGCTACACCTTC
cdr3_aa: CAISEGSNYGYTF

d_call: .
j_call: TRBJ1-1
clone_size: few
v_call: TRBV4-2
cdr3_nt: TGTGCCAGCAGCAGGCAAAAGGGCGTCGGCTACACTGAAGCTTTCTTT
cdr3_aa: CASSRQKGVGYTEAFF

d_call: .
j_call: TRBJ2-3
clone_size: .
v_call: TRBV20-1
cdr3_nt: TGCAGTGCTAGTAAACGGCGAACTAGCACAGATACGCAGTATTTT
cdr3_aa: CSASKRRTSTDTQYF

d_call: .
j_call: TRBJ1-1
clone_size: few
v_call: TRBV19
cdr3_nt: TGTGCCAGTAGTATAGTAAGAGGGAACACTGAAGCTTTCTTT
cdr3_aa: CASSIVRGNTEAFF

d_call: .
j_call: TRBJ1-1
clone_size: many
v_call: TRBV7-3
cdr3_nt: TGTGCCAGCAGCTTAACTCTGAACACTGAAGCTTTCTTT
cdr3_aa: CASSLTLNTEAFF

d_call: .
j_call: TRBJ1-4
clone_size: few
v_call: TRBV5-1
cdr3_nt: TGCGCCAGCAGCTTGGCTCGGGTGTCTGCAACTAATGAAAAACTGTTTTTT
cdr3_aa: CASSLARVSATNEKLFF

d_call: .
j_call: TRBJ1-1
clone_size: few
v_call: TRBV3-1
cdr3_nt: TGTGCCAGCAGTCCCGGGACTACCTTCGGCGAAGCTTTCTTT
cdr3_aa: CASSPGTTFGEAFF

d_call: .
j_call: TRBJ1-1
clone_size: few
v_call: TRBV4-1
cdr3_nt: TGCGCCAGCAGCCAATCTGCGGGCAGGGGAGGCACTGAAGCTTTCTTT
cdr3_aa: CASSQSAGRGGTEAFF

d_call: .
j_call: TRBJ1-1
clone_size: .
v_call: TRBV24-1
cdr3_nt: TGTGCCACCAGTGGTACGGGGGCCAGAACTGAAGCTTTCTTT
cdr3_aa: CATSGTGARTEAFF

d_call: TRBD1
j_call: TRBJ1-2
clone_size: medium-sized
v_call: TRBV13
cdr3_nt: TGTGCCAGCAGCCCTGGACAGGGGGGGCTAGGTGGCTACACCTTC
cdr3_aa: CASSPGQGGLGGYTF

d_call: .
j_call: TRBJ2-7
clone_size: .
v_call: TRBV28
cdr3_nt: TGTGCCAGCAGTTTTCTGGGTCAGGTCTCCTACGAGCAGTACTTC
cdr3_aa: CASSFLGQVSYEQYF

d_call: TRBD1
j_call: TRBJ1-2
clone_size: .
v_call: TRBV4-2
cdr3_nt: TGTGCCAGCAGCCAAGATCTAGGGACAGGGGGCTGGGTCGGCTATGGCTACACCTTC
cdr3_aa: CASSQDLGTGGWVGYGYTF

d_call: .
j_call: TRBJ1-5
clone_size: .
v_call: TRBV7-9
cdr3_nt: TGTGCCAGCAGCCCAAAGGGGGGCCAGCCCCAGCATTTT
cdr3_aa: CASSPKGGQPQHF

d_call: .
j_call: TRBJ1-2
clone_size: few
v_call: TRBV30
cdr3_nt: TGTGCCTGGAGTGTATCGGGGTTGGGCTACACCTTC
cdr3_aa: CAWSVSGLGYTF

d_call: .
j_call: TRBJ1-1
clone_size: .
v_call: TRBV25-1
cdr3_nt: TGTGCCAGCAGTGACTGGGACGACACTGAAGCTTTCTTT
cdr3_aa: CASSDWDDTEAFF

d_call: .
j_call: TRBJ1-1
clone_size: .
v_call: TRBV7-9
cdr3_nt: TGTGCCACCCCTCAAGGACCGTTGAACACTGAAGCTTTCTTT
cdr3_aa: CATPQGPLNTEAFF

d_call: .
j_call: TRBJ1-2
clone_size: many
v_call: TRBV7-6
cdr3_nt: TGTGCCAGCAGCTTGGGTGGAGGCTATGGCTACACCTTC
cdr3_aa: CASSLGGGYGYTF

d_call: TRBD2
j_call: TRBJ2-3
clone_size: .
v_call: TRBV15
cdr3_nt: TGTGCCACCAGCAGAGTTCCCTCGAGGGGACTAGGAGATACGCAGTATTTT
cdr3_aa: CATSRVPSRGLGDTQYF

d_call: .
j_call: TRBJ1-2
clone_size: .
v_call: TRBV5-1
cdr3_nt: TGCGCCAGCAGTATTACAGGGTACTATGGCTACACCTTC
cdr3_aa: CASSITGYYGYTF

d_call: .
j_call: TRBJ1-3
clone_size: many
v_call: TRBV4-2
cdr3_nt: TGTGCCAGCAGCCAGTTCTCTGGAAACACCATATATTTT
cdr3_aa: CASSQFSGNTIYF

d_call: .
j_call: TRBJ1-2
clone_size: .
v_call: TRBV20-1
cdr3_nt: TGCAGTGCTGAAACAGGGTGGGAAGGCTACACCTTC
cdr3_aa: CSAETGWEGYTF

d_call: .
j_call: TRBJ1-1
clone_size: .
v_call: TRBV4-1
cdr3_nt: TGCGCCAGCAGCCGGGGAGGGATCATGAACACTGAAGCTTTCTTT
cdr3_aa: CASSRGGIMNTEAFF

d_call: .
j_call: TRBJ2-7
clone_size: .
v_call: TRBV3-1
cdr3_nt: TGTGCCAGCAGCCCAGCCACGTCTATAAGGGAGCAGTACTTC
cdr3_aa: CASSPATSIREQYF

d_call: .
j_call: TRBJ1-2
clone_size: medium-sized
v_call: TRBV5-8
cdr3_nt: TGTGCCAGCAGCCGACAGACTGGCTACACCTTC
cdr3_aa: CASSRQTGYTF

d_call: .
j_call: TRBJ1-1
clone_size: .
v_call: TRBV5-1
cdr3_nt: TGCGCCAGCAGCCCCGCTATGAACACTGAAGCTTTCTTT
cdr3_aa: CASSPAMNTEAFF

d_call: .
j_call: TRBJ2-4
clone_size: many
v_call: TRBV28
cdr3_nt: TGTGCCAGCAGTGGGTCGGGACCCAAAAACATTCAGTACTTC
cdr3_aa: CASSGSGPKNIQYF

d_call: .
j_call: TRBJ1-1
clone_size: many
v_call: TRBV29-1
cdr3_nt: TGCAGCGTCTCTCTAGGTCAAACTGAAGCTTTCTTT
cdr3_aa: CSVSLGQTEAFF

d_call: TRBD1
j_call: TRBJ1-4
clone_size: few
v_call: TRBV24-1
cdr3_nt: TGTGCCACCAGTGATCCCCGACAGGGGGGTAATGAAAAACTGTTTTTT
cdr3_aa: CATSDPRQGGNEKLFF

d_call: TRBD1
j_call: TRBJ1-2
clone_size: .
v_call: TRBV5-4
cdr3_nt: TGTGCCAGCAGCTTACAGGGGGATGTACCCTATGGCTACACCTTC
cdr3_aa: CASSLQGDVPYGYTF

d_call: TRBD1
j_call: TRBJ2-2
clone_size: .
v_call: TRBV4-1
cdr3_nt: TGCGCCAGCAGCGGTACAGGGGGTCACGGGGAGCTGTTTTTT
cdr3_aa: CASSGTGGHGELFF